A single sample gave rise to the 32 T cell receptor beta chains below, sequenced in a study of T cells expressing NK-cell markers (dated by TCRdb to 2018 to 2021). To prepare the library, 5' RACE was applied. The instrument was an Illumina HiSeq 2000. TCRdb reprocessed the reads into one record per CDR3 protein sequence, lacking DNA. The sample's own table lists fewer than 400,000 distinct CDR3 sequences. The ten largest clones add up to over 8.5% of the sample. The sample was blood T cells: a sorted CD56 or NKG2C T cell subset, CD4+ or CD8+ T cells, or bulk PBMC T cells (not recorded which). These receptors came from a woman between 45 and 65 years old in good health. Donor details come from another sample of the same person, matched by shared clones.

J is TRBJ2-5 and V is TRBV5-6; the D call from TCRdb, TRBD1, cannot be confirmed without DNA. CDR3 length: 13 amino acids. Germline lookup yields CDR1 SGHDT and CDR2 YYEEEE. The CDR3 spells CASTGQGEETQYF.

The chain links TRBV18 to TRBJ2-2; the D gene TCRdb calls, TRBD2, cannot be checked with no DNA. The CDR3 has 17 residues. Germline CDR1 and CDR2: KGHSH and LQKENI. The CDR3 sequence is CASSPWTSGIDTGELFF.

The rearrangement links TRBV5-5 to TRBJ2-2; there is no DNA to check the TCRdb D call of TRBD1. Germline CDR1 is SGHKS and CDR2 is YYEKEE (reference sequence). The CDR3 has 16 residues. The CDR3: CASSWGTGGRTGELFF.

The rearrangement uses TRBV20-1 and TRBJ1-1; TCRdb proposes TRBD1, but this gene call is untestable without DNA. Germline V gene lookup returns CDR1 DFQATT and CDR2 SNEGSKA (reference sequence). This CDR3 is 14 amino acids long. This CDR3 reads CSASRGVVNTEAFF.

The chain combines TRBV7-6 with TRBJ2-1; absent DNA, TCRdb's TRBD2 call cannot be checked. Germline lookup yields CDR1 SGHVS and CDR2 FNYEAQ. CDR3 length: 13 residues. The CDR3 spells CASSAGLDNEQFF.

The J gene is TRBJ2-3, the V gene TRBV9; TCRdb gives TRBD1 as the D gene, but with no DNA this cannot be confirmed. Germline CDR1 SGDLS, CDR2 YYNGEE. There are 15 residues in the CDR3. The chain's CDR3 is CASSDRDRSTDTQYF.

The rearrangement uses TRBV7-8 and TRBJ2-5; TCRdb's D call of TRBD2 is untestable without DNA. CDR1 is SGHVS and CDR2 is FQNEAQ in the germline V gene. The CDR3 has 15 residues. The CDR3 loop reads CASSLGGGRAETQYF.

The CDR3 sequence: CASRGRGGYGYTF. The J gene is TRBJ1-2, the V gene TRBV12-3 or TRBV12-4; the TCRdb call, TRBD1, lacks DNA for checking. The CDR3 loop spans 13 amino acids.

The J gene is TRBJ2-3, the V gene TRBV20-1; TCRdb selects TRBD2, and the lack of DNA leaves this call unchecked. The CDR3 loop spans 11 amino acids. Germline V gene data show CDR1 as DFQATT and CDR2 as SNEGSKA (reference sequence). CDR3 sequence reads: CSAYSGDTQYF.

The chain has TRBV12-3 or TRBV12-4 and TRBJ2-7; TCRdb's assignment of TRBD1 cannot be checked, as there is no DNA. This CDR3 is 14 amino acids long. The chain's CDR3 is CASTLTGGDYEQYF.

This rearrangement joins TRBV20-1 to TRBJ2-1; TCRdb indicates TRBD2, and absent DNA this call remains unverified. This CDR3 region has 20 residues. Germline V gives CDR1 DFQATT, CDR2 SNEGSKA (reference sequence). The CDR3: CSARDEKREGKDGSYNEQFF.

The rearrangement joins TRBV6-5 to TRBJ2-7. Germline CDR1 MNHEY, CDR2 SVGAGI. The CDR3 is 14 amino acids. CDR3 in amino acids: CASSPTGGSYEQYF.

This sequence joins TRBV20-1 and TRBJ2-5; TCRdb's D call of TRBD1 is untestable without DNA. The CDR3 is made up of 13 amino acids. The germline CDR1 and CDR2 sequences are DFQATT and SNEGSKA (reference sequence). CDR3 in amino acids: CSAVRGRVETQYF.

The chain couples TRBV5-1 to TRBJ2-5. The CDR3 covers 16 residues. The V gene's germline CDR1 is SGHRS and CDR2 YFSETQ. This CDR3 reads CASSLDVAISRETQYF.

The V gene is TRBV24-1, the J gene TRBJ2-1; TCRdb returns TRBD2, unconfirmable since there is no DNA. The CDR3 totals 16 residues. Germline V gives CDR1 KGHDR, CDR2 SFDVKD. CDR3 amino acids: CATSDWTSGSGDEQFF.

CDR3 in amino acids: CASSSAPVSGTDTQYF. This chain uses TRBV6-6 with TRBJ2-3; no DNA is available, so the TRBD2 call from TCRdb remains unchecked. The germline V gene has CDR1 MNHNY and CDR2 SVGAGI (reference sequence). The CDR3 is 16 amino acids.

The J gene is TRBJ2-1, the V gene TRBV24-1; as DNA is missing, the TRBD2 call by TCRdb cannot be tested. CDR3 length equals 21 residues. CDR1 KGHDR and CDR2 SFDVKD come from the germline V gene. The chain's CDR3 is CATSDLRMWTSGRASAIEQFF.

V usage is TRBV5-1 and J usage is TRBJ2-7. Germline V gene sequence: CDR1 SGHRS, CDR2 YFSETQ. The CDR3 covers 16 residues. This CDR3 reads CASSLGLAGISYEQYF.

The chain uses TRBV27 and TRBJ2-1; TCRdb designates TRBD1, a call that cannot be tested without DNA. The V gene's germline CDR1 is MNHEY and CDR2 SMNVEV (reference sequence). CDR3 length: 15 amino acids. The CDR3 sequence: CASSLYRGLGNEQFF.

CDR3 protein: CASSPDSSGTEAFF. V gene TRBV27 combines with J gene TRBJ1-1; TCRdb gives TRBD1 as the D gene, but with no DNA this cannot be confirmed. The CDR3 covers 14 residues. Germline CDR1 MNHEY, CDR2 SMNVEV (reference sequence).

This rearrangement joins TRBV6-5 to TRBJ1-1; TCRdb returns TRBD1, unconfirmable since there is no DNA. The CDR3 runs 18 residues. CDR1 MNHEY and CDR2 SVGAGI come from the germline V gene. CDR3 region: CASSYSGRKGGLNTEAFF.

This CDR3 is CASKEGSGGANVLTF. The chain joins TRBV5-1 to TRBJ2-6. This CDR3 spans 15 amino acids. Germline V CDR1 and CDR2: SGHRS, YFSETQ.

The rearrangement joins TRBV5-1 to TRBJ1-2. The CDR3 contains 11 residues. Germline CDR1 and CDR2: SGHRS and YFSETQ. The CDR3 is CASSARHGYTF. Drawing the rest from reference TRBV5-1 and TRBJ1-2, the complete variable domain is KAGVTQTPRYLIKTRGQQVTLSCSPISGHRSVSWYQQTPGQGLQFLFEYFSETQRNKGNFPGRFSGRQFSNSRSEMNVSTLELGDSALYLCASSARHGYTFGSGTRLTVV.

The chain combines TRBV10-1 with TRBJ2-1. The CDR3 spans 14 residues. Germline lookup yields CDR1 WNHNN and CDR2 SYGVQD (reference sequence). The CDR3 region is CASSDRGLYNEQFF.

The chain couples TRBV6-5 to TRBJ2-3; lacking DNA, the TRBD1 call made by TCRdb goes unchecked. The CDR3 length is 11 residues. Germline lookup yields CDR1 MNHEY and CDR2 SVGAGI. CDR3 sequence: CASHGQGTQYF.

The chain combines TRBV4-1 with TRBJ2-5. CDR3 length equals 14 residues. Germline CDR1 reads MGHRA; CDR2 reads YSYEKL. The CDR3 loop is CASSQGEVQETQYF.

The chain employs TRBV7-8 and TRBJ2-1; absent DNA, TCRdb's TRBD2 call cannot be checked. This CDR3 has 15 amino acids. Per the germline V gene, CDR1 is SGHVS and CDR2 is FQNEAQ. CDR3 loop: CASSPSGRAYNEQFF.

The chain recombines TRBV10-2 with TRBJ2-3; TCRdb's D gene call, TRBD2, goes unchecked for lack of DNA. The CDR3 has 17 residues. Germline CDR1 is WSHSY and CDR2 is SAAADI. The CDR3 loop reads CASRATGLAGSTDTQYF.

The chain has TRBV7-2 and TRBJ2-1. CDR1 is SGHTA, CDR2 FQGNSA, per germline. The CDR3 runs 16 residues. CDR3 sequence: CASSSFASRSYNEQFF.

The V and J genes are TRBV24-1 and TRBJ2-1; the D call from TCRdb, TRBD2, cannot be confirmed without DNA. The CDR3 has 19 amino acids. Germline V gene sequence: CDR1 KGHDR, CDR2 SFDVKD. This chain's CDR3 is CATSDPSGSGRVTYNEQFF.

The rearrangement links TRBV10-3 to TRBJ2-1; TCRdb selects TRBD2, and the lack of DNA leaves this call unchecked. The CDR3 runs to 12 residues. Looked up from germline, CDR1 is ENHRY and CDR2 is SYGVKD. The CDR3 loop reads CAIGGRDNEQFF.

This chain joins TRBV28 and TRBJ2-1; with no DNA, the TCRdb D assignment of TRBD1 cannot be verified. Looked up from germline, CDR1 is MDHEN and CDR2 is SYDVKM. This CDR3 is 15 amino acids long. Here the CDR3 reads CASSLWDRGPAEQFF.